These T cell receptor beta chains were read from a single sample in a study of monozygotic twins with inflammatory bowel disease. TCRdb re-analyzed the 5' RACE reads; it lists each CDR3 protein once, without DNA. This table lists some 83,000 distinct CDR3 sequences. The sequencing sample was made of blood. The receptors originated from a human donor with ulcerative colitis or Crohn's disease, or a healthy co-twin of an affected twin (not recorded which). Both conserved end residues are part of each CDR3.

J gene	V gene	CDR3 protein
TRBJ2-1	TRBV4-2	CASSPIFEGPSYNEQFF
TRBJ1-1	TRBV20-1	CRIQGANTEAFF
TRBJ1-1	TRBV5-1	CASSLAGAGGPRANTEAFF
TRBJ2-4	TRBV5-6	CASSSQTVLSSLAKNIQYF
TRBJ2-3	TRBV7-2	CASSLAGTRSQDTQYF
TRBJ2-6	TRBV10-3	CATLPTITSSGANVLTF
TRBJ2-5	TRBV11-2	CASSLKSRDPLGRETQYF
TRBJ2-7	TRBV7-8	CASSTQGTTYEQYF
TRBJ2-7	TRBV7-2	CASSLVGTPSYEQYF
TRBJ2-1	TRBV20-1	CSARYPFYNEQFF
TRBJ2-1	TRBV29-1	CSVELHFGDEQFF
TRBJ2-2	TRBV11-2	CASSPRDRFGELFF
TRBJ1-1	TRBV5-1	CASSIIPRDRGNTEAFF
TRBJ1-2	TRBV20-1	CSARSGTVAPGYTF
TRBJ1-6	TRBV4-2	CASSQRRQQGASSPLHF
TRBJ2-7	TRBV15	CATSRRGLTSYEQYF
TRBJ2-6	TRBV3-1	CASSQDLGYWGTGRPGANVLTF
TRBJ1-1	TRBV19	CASSIQSGSMNTEAFF
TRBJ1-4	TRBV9	CASSVEQGAPGEKLFF
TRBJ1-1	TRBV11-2	CASSLFFAGNTEAFF
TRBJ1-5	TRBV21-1	CASSKVSPPEEQQPQHF
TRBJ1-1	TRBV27	CASSFPPRFGTEAFF
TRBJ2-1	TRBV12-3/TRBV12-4	CASSFLSRVGGTLDYNEQFF
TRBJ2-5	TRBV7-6	CASSLGPSGGLEETQYF
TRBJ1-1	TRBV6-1	CASSHPRRGVGGGTEAFF
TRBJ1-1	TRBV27	CASSFNGAEAFF
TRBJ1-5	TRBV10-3	CAISESTVGNQPQHF
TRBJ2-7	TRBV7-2	CASSLSDREQYF
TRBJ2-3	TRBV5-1	CASREGQGRGTQYF
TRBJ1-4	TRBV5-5	CASSSRTGENLNEKLFF
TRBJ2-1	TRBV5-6	CASSLRRGVYNEQFF
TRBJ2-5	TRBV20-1	CSASHRGTAGGIPGTQYF
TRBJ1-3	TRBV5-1	CASSLEGGSGNTIYF
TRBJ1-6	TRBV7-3	CASSLIGSNSPLHF
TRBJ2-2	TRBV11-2	CASDWRAGAGELFF
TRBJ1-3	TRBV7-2	CASRPDRAAGNTIYF
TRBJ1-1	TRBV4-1	CASSHIQNPNTEAFF
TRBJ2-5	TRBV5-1	CASSLAAKGAGETQYF
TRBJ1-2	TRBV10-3	CAISDLGARGYTF
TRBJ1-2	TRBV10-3	CAISGGAPSYGYTF
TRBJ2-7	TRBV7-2	CASSNRDRYYEQYF
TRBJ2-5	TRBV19	CASSPRTRETQYF
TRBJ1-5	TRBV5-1	CASRTGVGTNQPQHF
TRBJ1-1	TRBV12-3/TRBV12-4	CASSLEGTEAFF
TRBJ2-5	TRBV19	CASSIRVVAETQYF
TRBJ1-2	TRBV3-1	CASSQEAHNYGYTF
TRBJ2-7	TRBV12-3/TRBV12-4	CASSPTGVEQYF
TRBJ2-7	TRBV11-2	CASSLSLVTGDLSYEQYF
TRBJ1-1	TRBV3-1	CASSQAGGYQAFF
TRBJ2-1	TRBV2	CASSKGQGALNEQFF
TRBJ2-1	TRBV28	CASSRPDSTKGNEQFF
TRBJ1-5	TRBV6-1	CASSFRVPNSNQPQHF
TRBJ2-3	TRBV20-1	CSAPNRPGLAASTDTQYF
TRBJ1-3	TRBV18	CASSPQGRSGNTIYF